One sample yielded the 20 T cell receptor beta chains listed below, sequenced in a study of T cells in Graves' hyperthyroidism and ophthalmopathy. Using RNA transcripts as the source, TCR beta CDR3 regions were amplified. In the first-round RT-PCR of the TCR CDR3, the HTBI primer set was used. Using its own MiXCR run on the multiplex PCR reads, TCRdb lists one record per CDR3 protein. The sample includes 550,000 to 650,000 distinct CDR3 sequences, approximately 15% seen only once; the top ten take more than 5%. Material for sequencing was blood. All receptors derive from a woman in her twenties or thirties with Graves' hyperthyroidism that later progressed to Graves' ophthalmopathy.

This clonotype came up many times. This chain joins TRBV5-1 and TRBJ2-1; perhaps TRBD2 as D (5 bases). The germline V gene has CDR1 SGHRS and CDR2 YFSETQ. Trimming removed 0 bases at V and 4 bases at J, with 14 bases between. The CDR3 is 16 amino acids. CDR3 DNA sequence: TGCGCCAGCAGCTTGGACGCCCCGGACTCATACAATGAGCAGTTCTTC. Translation: CASSLDAPDSYNEQFF.

This clonotype has ten or more counts. The rearrangement uses TRBV28 and TRBJ1-2; no clear D. Germline values: CDR1 MDHEN, CDR2 SYDVKM. The CDR3 consists of 13 residues. V was clipped by 2 bases and J by 4 bases, with 8 bases between them. The CDR3, as DNA: TGTGCCAGCAGTTTAGGCGGTGGCTATGGCTACACCTTC. It encodes CASSLGGGYGYTF.

This clonotype has ten or more counts. The chain has TRBV10-3 and TRBJ1-6, with D tentatively TRBD1 (6 bases). This CDR3 has 13 residues. Germline V gives CDR1 ENHRY, CDR2 SYGVKD. The ends were cut back, 11 bases at V and 8 bases at J, with 16 bases in the middle. CDR3 coding DNA: TGTGCCGCGACAGGAGCGAAGGATTCACCCCTCCACTTT. It specifies CAATGAKDSPLHF.

The table lists this clonotype with a few counts. The rearrangement uses TRBV20-1 and TRBJ1-5; maybe TRBD1 (5 bases). V was pared by 5 bases and J by 5 bases, with 19 bases between. The CDR3 length is 15 residues. CDR1 and CDR2 from the germline V gene are DFQATT and SNEGSKA (reference sequence). The CDR3 reads CSADRDGLGDQPQHF. CDR3 coding DNA: TGCAGTGCTGATAGGGACGGGTTGGGGGATCAGCCCCAGCATTTT.

The chain links TRBV9 to TRBJ2-7; 9 bases are a match to TRBD1. Trimming cost V 0 bases and J 3 bases; bases outside gene matches: 4. Germline values: CDR1 SGDLS, CDR2 YYNGEE. The CDR3 is 15 amino acids. The CDR3 nucleotides are TGTGCCAGCAGCGTAGGGAGACAGGGGGGCTACGAGCAGTACTTC. Translated, it gives CASSVGRQGGYEQYF. The full variable domain, with the rest looked up from reference TRBV9 and TRBJ2-7, is DSGVTQTPKHLITATGQRVTLRCSPRSGDLSVYWYQQSLDQGLQFLIQYYNGEERAKGNILERFSAQQFPDLHSELNLSSLELGDSALYFCASSVGRQGGYEQYFGPGTRLTVT.

In this sample, this clonotype turned up many times. The V gene is TRBV5-5, the J gene TRBJ1-2, with no clear D. CDR3 size: 11 residues. The germline V gene encodes CDR1 SGHKS and CDR2 YYEKEE (reference sequence). V was cut by 0 bases and J by 8 bases, with 5 bases left in between. CDR3 sequence: CASSLEPGYTF. CDR3 sequence (DNA): TGTGCCAGCAGCTTGGAACCCGGCTACACCTTC.

This clonotype was seen repeatedly, ten times or more. The chain uses TRBV12-3 or TRBV12-4 and TRBJ1-1, with D possibly matching TRBD1 (6 bases). V shed 4 bases and J shed 4 bases, with 13 bases lying between them. The CDR3 is made up of 14 amino acids. In DNA, the CDR3 is TGTGCCAGCAGTTCGGACAGAATTGGCACTGAAGCTTTCTTT. It is translated as CASSSDRIGTEAFF.

Concerning this clonotype: With a much larger clone just one base away, this may be a read error. J is TRBJ1-4 and V is TRBV28, with a tentative D call TRBD1 (5 bases). Germline loops: CDR1 MDHEN, CDR2 SYDVKM. The CDR3 consists of 14 residues. CDR3 sequence (DNA): TGTGCCAGCAGTCCTCCGGACACCGATGAAAAACTGCTTTTT. Its translation is CASSPPDTDEKLLF. Combining the CDR3 with reference TRBV28 and TRBJ1-4 gives the whole variable domain DVKVTQSSRYLVKRTGEKVFLECVQDMDHENMFWYRQDPGLGLRLIYFSYDVKMKEKGDIPEGYSVSREKKERFSLILESASTNQTSMYLCASSPPDTDEKLLFGSGTQLSVL.

This clonotype has just a few counts. No conserved phenylalanine or tryptophan is present at the end of the CDR3, so a read error is the likely explanation. The genes are TRBV19 and TRBJ1-1; D unresolved. With 7 bases removed from V and 0 bases from J, the gap between germline ends came to 15 bases. CDR1 is LNHDA, CDR2 SQIVND, per germline (reference sequence). There are 15 residues in the CDR3. In DNA form, the CDR3 reads TGTGCCAGTACGTTGCATGGCGTCATGAACACTGAAGCTTTCCTT. The encoded protein is CASTLHGVMNTEAFL.

The chain uses TRBV9 and TRBJ2-5; the D call may be TRBD1 or TRBD2 (5 bases each). Trimming left V 0 bases short and J 5 bases short, with 11 bases between. The CDR3 consists of 14 residues. Looked up from germline, CDR1 is SGDLS and CDR2 is YYNGEE. DNA of the CDR3: TGTGCCAGCAGCGTAGAGGAAGGGGAGGAGACCCAGTACTTC. Protein: CASSVEEGEETQYF.

In its sample, this clonotype was seen a few times. The J gene is TRBJ1-5, the V gene TRBV24-1; D unclear. CDR3 length equals 18 residues. V shed 4 bases and J shed 6 bases, with 24 bases lying between them. In germline, CDR1 is KGHDR, CDR2 SFDVKD. The CDR3 spells CATSDPPGVLGRSQPQHF. DNA of the CDR3: TGTGCCACCAGTGACCCCCCCGGGGTTTTAGGGCGTTCTCAGCCCCAGCATTTT.

The chain uses TRBV3-1 and TRBJ2-1; 10 positions agree with TRBD2. Looked up from germline, CDR1 is LGHDT and CDR2 is YNNKEL (reference sequence). This CDR3 has 20 residues. Germline trimming cut 7 bases from V and 7 bases from J; bases unmatched to any gene: 25. The CDR3 sequence: CASTPSLASGSHVRVNEQFF. Written as DNA, the CDR3 is TGTGCCAGCACCCCAAGTCTAGCTAGCGGGAGCCACGTCAGGGTTAATGAGCAGTTCTTC.

This clonotype has a handful of counts. The chain is built from TRBV4-2 and TRBJ1-4, with D unresolved. Trimming removed 8 bases from V and 7 bases from J, with 17 bases in between. In germline, CDR1 is LGHNA, CDR2 YNFKEQ. CDR3 length: 14 residues. The CDR3 bases are TGTGCCAGCCGCGAGACTCCTGGGCGTGAAAAACTGTTTTTT. Amino acids: CASRETPGREKLFF.

The sample holds a few counts of this clonotype. The chain links TRBV6-1 to TRBJ2-7; TRBD1 might be the D (6 bases). CDR1 and CDR2 (germline): MNHNS, SASEGT. The CDR3 extends over 15 amino acids. Trimming stripped 0 bases from V and 2 bases from J, with 11 bases between. The CDR3 region is CASSEARDTTYEQYF. CDR3 nucleotides: TGTGCCAGCAGTGAAGCAAGGGACACAACCTACGAGCAGTACTTC.

Remarks on this clonotype: A much larger clonotype is one base distant, so this may be a read error. The chain is built from TRBV11-1 and TRBJ2-2; D is perhaps TRBD2 (5 bases). The CDR3 has 16 amino acids. Germline-derived CDR1 and CDR2 are SGHAT and FQDESV (reference sequence). The germline V and J ends were trimmed by 4 bases and 2 bases, with 14 bases remaining between them. CDR3 sequence reads: CASSSGVSSNTGELFF. The CDR3 DNA reads as TGTGCCAGCAGCTCCGGGGTTAGTTCTAACACCGGGGAGCTGTTTTTT.

As concerns this clonotype: At one boundary the junction diverges from the germline segment, which might be a read error. The chain uses TRBV11-2 and TRBJ1-4, with D maybe TRBD1 (5 bases). The CDR3 has 15 residues. Germline values: CDR1 SGHAT, CDR2 FQNNGV. The CDR3 sequence: CVSSLDLGANEKLFF. In DNA, the CDR3 is TGTGTCAGCAGCTTAGACCTAGGGGCTAATGAAAAACTGTTTTTT. The full variable domain, its missing parts supplied by reference TRBV11-2 and TRBJ1-4, is EAGVAQSPRYKIIEKRQSVAFWCNPISGHATLYWYQQILGQGPKLLIQFQNNGVVDDSQLPKDRFSAERLKGVDSTLKIQPAKLEDSAVYLCVSSLDLGANEKLFFGSGTQLSVL.

On this clonotype itself: A much bigger clone sits one base away, suggesting this may be a read error. CDR3 DNA: TGCAGTGCCGAGTGGGTCAATGAGCAGTTCTTC. Translation: CSAEWVNEQFF. The gene calls are TRBV20-1 and TRBJ2-1; D is ambiguous. With 6 bases removed from V and 6 bases from J, the gap between germline ends came to 9 bases. The V gene's germline CDR1 is DFQATT and CDR2 SNEGSKA (reference sequence). The CDR3 covers 11 residues.

This clonotype was counted only a few times. The genes are TRBV14 and TRBJ1-1, with D unresolved. The CDR3 covers 17 residues. Trimming took 0 bases from V and 5 from J, leaving 19 bases between them. Germline V gene sequence: CDR1 SGHDN, CDR2 FVKESK. CDR3 sequence: CASSQEHPLEGGTEAFF. CDR3 coding DNA: TGTGCCAGCAGCCAAGAACACCCTCTGGAGGGCGGAACTGAAGCTTTCTTT.

There are many counts of this clonotype. V gene TRBV12-3 or TRBV12-4 combines with J gene TRBJ2-1; 7 positions agree with TRBD1. V was clipped by 10 bases and J by 1 base; unmatched bases: 1. The length of the CDR3 is 12 residues. The CDR3, as DNA: TGTGCCATCAGGGGGTCCTACAATGAGCAGTTCTTC. Protein product: CAIRGSYNEQFF.

This clonotype appeared many times. The J gene is TRBJ2-7, the V gene TRBV25-1, with a weak D call TRBD1 (8 bases). Germline lookup yields CDR1 MGHDK and CDR2 SYGVNS. The CDR3 is made up of 18 amino acids. The ends were cut back, 5 bases at V and 3 bases at J, with 26 bases in the middle. The CDR3 spells CASSPPLLNRGGIYEQYF. CDR3 sequence (DNA): TGTGCCAGCAGTCCCCCCCTTCTGAACAGGGGGGGTATCTACGAGCAGTACTTC.